A single sample gave rise to the 7 T cell receptor beta chains below, sequenced in a study of beta chain features in type 1 diabetes. Study conclusions and caveats: TCRB CDR3s from Type 1 diabetes patients were moderately but significantly shorter in all four CD4+ subsets.

As every portion of the isolated RNA was reverse transcribed, the sequencing read expressed TCRB transcripts. Using immunoSEQ multiplex PCR, the repertoire was profiled, and TCRdb retains in-frame clones only, with some absent. The sample lists a few hundred thousand clones; about 13% were seen once. No antigens are known for them. The sample comprised naive CD4+ T cells from blood. These receptors came from a woman aged 18 to 35 with type 1 diabetes.

This clone was recorded a few times. The CDR3 DNA is TGTGCCAGCAGCCGAAGCCTCACCGGGGAGCTGTTTTTT. This translates into CASSRSLTGELFF. The gene calls are TRBV14 and TRBJ2-2; D not certain. Germline CDR1 SGHDN, CDR2 FVKESK. The germline V and J ends were trimmed by 4 bases and 4 bases, with 7 bases remaining between them. The CDR3 sequence is 13 residues long.

This chain joins TRBV27 and TRBJ2-1; 10 positions agree with TRBD1. Germline CDR1 reads MNHEY; CDR2 reads SMNVEV (reference sequence). Trimming at V came to 3 bases and at J to 5 bases, leaving 4 bases not matched to a gene. This CDR3 spans 15 amino acids. CDR3 DNA sequence: TGTGCCAGCAGTTTCCGACAGGGGGCGAACAATGAGCAGTTCTTC. Residues: CASSFRQGANNEQFF.

This clone was counted only a few times. The CDR3 coding sequence is TGTGCCAGTAGTTCCCGGACAGGAAGCAATCAGCCCCAGCATTTT. It encodes CASSSRTGSNQPQHF. The chain combines TRBV19 with TRBJ1-5; 7 bases match TRBD1. CDR3 length: 15 residues. V shed 5 bases, J shed 1 base, and the junction held 5 bases outside the gene matches. Germline CDR1 LNHDA, CDR2 SQIVND (reference sequence).

This chain joins TRBV7-9 and TRBJ1-1; D unresolved. Germline CDR1 reads SEHNR; CDR2 reads FQNEAQ (reference sequence). The V gene lost 5 bases and the J gene lost 1 base, with 11 bases spanning the gap. The CDR3 length is 14 residues. DNA for the CDR3: TGTGCCAGCAGCCAGCTGACGGGGAACACTGAAGCTTTCTTT. It specifies CASSQLTGNTEAFF.

The chain links TRBV28 to TRBJ2-1; TRBD2 agrees at 8 bases. The germline V gene has CDR1 MDHEN and CDR2 SYDVKM. The ends lost 6 bases at V and 3 bases at J; junction bases unmatched: 1. The CDR3 sequence is 13 residues long. The DNA for the CDR3 is TGTGCCAGCAGGGGGACTAGCTACAATGAGCAGTTCTTC. Protein sequence: CASRGTSYNEQFF.

This chain joins TRBV5-1 and TRBJ2-7; 10 nucleotides align to TRBD2. This CDR3 region has 17 residues. Losses at the gene ends were 0 bases for V and 0 bases for J; bases not matched to a gene: 6. The germline V gene encodes CDR1 SGHRS and CDR2 YFSETQ. CDR3 nucleotide sequence: TGCGCCAGCAGCTTGGACGGGAGCGGGAGGGCCTCCTACGAGCAGTACGTC. Protein: CASSLDGSGRASYEQYV.

This clone was detected a few times. This chain uses TRBV15 with TRBJ2-7, with 10 bases lining up with TRBD2. Germline loops: CDR1 LNHNV, CDR2 YYDKDF (reference sequence). The CDR3 consists of 14 residues. V was clipped by 5 bases and J by 3 bases; unmatched bases: 4. The CDR3 DNA reads as TGTGCCACCAGCGATACTAGCGGGAACTACGAGCAGTACTTC. Encoded protein: CATSDTSGNYEQYF.